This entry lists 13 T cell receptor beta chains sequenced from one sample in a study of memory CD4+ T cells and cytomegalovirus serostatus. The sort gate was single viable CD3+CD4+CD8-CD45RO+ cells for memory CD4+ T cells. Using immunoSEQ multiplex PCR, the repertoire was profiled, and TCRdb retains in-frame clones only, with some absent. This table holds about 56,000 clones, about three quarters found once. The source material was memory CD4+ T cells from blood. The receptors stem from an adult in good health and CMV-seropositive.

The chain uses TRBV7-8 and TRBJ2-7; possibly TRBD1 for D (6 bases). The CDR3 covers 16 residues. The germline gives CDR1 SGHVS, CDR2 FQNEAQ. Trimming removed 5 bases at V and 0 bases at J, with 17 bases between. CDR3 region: CASSAYRVASSYEQYF. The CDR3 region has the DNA TGTGCCAGCAGCGCCTACAGGGTCGCCTCCTCCTACGAGCAGTACTTC. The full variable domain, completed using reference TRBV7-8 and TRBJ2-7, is GAGVSQSPRYKVAKRGQDVALRCDPISGHVSLFWYQQALGQGPEFLTYFQNEAQLDKSGLPSDRFFAERPEGSVSTLKIQRTQQEDSAVYLCASSAYRVASSYEQYFGPGTRLTVT.

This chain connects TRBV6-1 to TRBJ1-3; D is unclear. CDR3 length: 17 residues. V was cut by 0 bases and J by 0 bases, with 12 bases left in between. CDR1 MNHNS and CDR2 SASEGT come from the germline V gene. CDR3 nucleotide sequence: TGTGCCAGCAGTGAAGCGGGATTCTGGAACTCTGGAAACACCATATATTTT. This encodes CASSEAGFWNSGNTIYF.

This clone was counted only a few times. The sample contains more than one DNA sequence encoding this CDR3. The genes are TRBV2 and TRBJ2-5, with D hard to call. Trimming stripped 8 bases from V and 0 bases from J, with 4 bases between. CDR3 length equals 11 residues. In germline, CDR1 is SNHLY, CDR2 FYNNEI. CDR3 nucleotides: TGTGCCAGCGGATACCAAGAGACCCAGTACTTC. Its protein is CASGYQETQYF. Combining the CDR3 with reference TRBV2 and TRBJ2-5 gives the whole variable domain EPEVTQTPSHQVTQMGQEVILRCVPISNHLYFYWYRQILGQKVEFLVSFYNNEISEKSEIFDDQFSVERPDGSNFTLKIRSTKLEDSAMYFCASGYQETQYFGPGTRLLVL.

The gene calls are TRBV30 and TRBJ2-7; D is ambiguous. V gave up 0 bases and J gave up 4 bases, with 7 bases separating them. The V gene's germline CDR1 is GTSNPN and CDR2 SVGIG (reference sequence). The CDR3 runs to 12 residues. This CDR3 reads CAWSVSGYEQYF. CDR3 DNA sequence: TGTGCCTGGAGTGTATCAGGATACGAGCAGTACTTC.

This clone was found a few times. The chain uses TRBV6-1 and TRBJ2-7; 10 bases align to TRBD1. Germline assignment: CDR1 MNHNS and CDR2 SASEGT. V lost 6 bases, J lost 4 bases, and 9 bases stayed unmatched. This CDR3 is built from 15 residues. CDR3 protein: CASSSRDRGEYEQYF. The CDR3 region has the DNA TGTGCCAGCAGCTCCCGGGACAGGGGAGAGTACGAGCAGTACTTC.

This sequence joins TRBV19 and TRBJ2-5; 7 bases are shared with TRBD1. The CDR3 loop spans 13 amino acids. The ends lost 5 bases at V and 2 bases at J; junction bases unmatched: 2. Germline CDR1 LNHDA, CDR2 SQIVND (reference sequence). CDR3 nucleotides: TGTGCCAGTAGTCTACAGGGGCAAGAGACCCAGTACTTC. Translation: CASSLQGQETQYF.

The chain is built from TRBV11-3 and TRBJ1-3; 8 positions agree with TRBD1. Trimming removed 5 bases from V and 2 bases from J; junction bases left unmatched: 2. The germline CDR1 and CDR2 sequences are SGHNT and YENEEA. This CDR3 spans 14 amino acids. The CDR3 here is CASSNRGTGNTIYF. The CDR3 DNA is TGTGCCAGCAGCAACAGGGGGACTGGAAACACCATATATTTT.

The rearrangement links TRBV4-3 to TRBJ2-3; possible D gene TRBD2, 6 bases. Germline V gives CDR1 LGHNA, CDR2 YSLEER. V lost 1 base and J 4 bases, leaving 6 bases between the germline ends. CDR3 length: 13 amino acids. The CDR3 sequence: CASSQASADTQYF. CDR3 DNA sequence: TGCGCCAGCAGCCAAGCTAGCGCAGATACGCAGTATTTT.

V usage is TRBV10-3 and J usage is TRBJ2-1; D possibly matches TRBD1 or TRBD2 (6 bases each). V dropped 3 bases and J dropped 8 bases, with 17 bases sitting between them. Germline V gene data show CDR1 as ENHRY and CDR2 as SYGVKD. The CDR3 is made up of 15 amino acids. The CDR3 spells CAISDLGGAFDEQFF. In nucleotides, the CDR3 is TGTGCCATCAGTGACCTGGGGGGCGCGTTCGATGAGCAGTTCTTC.

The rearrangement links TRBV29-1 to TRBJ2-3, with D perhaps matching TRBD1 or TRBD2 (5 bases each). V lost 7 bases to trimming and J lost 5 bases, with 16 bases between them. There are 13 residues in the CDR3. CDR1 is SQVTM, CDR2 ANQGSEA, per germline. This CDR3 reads CSARDPRGDTQYF. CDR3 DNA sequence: TGCAGCGCCCGGGACCCTAGAGGAGATACGCAGTATTTT.

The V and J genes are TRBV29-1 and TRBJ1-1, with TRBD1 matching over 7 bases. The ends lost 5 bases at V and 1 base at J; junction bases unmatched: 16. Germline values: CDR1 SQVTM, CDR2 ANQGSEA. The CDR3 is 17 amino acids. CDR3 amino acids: CSVKAYSGGTRNTEAFF. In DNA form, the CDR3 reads TGCAGCGTTAAGGCGTACTCAGGGGGGACCCGGAACACTGAAGCTTTCTTT.

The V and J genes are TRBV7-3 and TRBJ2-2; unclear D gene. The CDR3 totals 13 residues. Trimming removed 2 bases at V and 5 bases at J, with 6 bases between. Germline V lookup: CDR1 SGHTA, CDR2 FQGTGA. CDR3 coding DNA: TGTGCCAGCAGCTTAGACGGGACCGGGGAGCTGTTTTTT. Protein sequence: CASSLDGTGELFF.

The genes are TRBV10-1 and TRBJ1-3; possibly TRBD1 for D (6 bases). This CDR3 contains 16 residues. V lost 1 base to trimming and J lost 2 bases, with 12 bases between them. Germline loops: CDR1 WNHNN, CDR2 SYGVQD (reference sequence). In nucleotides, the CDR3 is TGCGCCAGCAGTGAGTTCGGGGGGCGAACTGGAAACACCATATATTTT. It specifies CASSEFGGRTGNTIYF.